This T cell receptor (beta chain) was recovered during a study of blood T cell repertoires in COVID-19. As processed by the authors: The assay estimated nucleated cells by amplifying reference gene primers. The data were produced by immunoSEQ multiplex PCR, yet TCRdb's version contains in-frame clones alone and is incomplete. V, J and clone size were drawn from that table, and D and trimming were deduced from the DNA. In the table there are 100,000 to 120,000 clones, around 86% of which are singletons. Deletions cut 1 base from V and 9 bases from J, with 13 bases between. Germline V CDR1 and CDR2: SGHAT, FQNNGV. The CDR3 covers 15 residues.

V is TRBV11-2 and J is TRBJ1-6; no clear D gene. The clonotype originates from a man aged 50-60 years with acute or convalescent COVID-19. The sample was peripheral blood. CDR3 DNA sequence: TGTGCCAGCAGCTTAGGGCCCGGGAGCGGTTCACCCCTCCACTTT. Translating gives CASSLGPGSGSPLHF.